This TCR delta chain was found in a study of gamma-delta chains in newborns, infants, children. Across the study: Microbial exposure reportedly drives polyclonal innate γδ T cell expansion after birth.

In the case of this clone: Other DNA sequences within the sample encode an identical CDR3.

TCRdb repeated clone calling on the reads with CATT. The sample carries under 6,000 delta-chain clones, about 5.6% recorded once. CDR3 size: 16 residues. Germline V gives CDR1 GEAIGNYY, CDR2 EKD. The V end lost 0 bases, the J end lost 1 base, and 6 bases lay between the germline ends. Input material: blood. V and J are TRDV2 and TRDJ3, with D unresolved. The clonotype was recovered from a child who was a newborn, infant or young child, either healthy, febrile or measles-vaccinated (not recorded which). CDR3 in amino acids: CACDTVGSWDTRQMFF. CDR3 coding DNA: TGTGCCTGTGACACCGTCGGATCCTGGGACACCCGACAGATGTTTTTC.